These 24 T cell receptor beta chains originate from one sample sequenced in a study of T cell changes during pregnancy in multiple sclerosis. Assay: immunoSEQ multiplex PCR; the TCRdb copy retains only in-frame clones and omits some. This table holds roughly 61,000 clones, over 80% found once. Source: peripheral blood, taken in the first trimester of pregnancy. The receptors were sampled from a female donor in good health, enrolled as a control in a pregnancy study.

This clone occurred once. The chain has TRBV25-1 and TRBJ1-1; D call uncertain. Germline assignment: CDR1 MGHDK and CDR2 SYGVNS. CDR3 length equals 13 residues. V lost 5 bases and J 6 bases, leaving 13 bases between the germline ends. The CDR3 here is CASSTTLIAEAFF. The CDR3, as DNA: TGTGCCAGCAGTACTACCCTAATTGCTGAAGCTTTCTTT.

V gene TRBV30 combines with J gene TRBJ1-1; D gene uncertain. This CDR3 spans 11 amino acids. The germline CDR1 and CDR2 sequences are GTSNPN and SVGIG (reference sequence). V was trimmed by 0 bases and J by 8 bases, leaving 7 bases between them. In nucleotides, the CDR3 is TGTGCCTGGAGTGTACTACGAGAAGCTTTCTTT. Its protein is CAWSVLREAFF. The variable domain in full, completed from reference TRBV30 and TRBJ1-1, reads SQTIHQWPATLVQPVGSPLSLECTVEGTSNPNLYWYRQAAGRGLQLLFYSVGIGQISSEVPQNLSASRPQDRQFILSSKKLLLSDSGFYLCAWSVLREAFFGQGTRLTVV.

This chain joins TRBV5-6 and TRBJ2-7; a possible D gene is TRBD2 (5 bases). The CDR3 is 13 residues long. The V and J ends lost 3 bases and 2 bases respectively, with 9 bases between them. CDR1 is SGHDT and CDR2 is YYEEEE in the germline V gene. This CDR3 reads CASSSAGAYEQYF. The CDR3 DNA sequence: TGTGCCAGCAGCTCGGCGGGCGCCTACGAGCAGTACTTC.

J is TRBJ2-3 and V is TRBV7-9, with TRBD2 matching over 10 bases. The CDR3 has 16 residues. Germline V gene lookup returns CDR1 SEHNR and CDR2 FQNEAQ (reference sequence). The J segment lost 3 bases and the V segment lost 3 bases, leaving 6 bases of the junction unmatched. The CDR3 DNA follows: TGTGCCAGCAGCTTTGCTAGCGGGGGCCCAACAGATACGCAGTATTTT. Translated, it gives CASSFASGGPTDTQYF.

The genes are TRBV19 and TRBJ1-2; D ambiguous. The CDR3 consists of 13 residues. Trimming removed 6 bases from V and 4 bases from J, with 12 bases in between. CDR1 is LNHDA, CDR2 SQIVND, per germline (reference sequence). This CDR3 reads CASSQTPLYGYTF. The CDR3 coding sequence is TGTGCCAGTAGCCAGACACCCCTCTATGGCTACACCTTC. The full variable domain, in which reference TRBV19 and TRBJ1-2 provide the parts outside the CDR3, is DGGITQSPKYLFRKEGQNVTLSCEQNLNHDAMYWYRQDPGQGLRLIYYSQIVNDFQKGDIAEGYSVSREKKESFPLTVTSAQKNPTAFYLCASSQTPLYGYTFGSGTRLTVV.

The CDR3 protein is CASSSGVYGYTF. The CDR3 nucleotides read TGTGCCAGCAGTTCCGGGGTCTATGGCTACACCTTC. The gene calls are TRBV6-5 and TRBJ1-2; unclear D gene. Germline V lookup: CDR1 MNHEY, CDR2 SVGAGI. The length of the CDR3 is 12 residues. Trimming removed 4 bases from V and 4 bases from J, with 7 bases in between.

The chain joins TRBV4-2 to TRBJ2-1, with D possibly being TRBD2 (5 bases). V lost 0 bases to trimming and J lost 8 bases, with 11 bases between them. CDR3 size: 14 residues. The germline V gene encodes CDR1 LGHNA and CDR2 YNFKEQ. CDR3 residues: CASSQDEGSDEQFF. The CDR3 nucleotides read TGTGCCAGCAGCCAAGATGAGGGTTCGGATGAGCAGTTCTTC.

The chain couples TRBV7-2 to TRBJ1-2, with D possibly TRBD1 on 6 matching bases. Trimming removed 5 bases at V and 1 base at J, with 14 bases between. The CDR3 is 15 amino acids. The germline V gene encodes CDR1 SGHTA and CDR2 FQGNSA. The CDR3 nucleotides read TGTGCCAGCAGCATGACAGGACCTCATAACTATGGCTACACCTTC. Its protein is CASSMTGPHNYGYTF.

The chain employs TRBV27 and TRBJ1-1; D is unclear. CDR3 length equals 15 residues. The germline V gene encodes CDR1 MNHEY and CDR2 SMNVEV (reference sequence). The germline V and J ends were trimmed by 3 bases and 1 base, with 12 bases remaining between them. CDR3 protein: CASSLRARENTEAFF. CDR3 DNA sequence: TGTGCCAGCAGTTTGCGGGCGCGAGAGAACACTGAAGCTTTCTTT.

The chain links TRBV30 to TRBJ1-2; D is unclear. CDR1 and CDR2 from the germline V gene are GTSNPN and SVGIG (reference sequence). The CDR3 extends over 15 amino acids. Trimming left V 0 bases short and J 4 bases short, with 15 bases between. This CDR3 is CAWSVRRGLGYGYTF. The DNA of the CDR3 is TGTGCCTGGAGTGTACGCCGAGGGTTGGGCTATGGCTACACCTTC. Using reference TRBV30 and TRBJ1-2 for the parts outside the CDR3, the full variable domain is SQTIHQWPATLVQPVGSPLSLECTVEGTSNPNLYWYRQAAGRGLQLLFYSVGIGQISSEVPQNLSASRPQDRQFILSSKKLLLSDSGFYLCAWSVRRGLGYGYTFGSGTRLTVV.

There are a few counts of this clone. CDR3: CASSQDRGYQPQHF. In nucleotides, the CDR3 is TGTGCCAGCAGCCAAGACCGGGGTTATCAGCCCCAGCATTTT. The rearrangement uses TRBV4-2 and TRBJ1-5; D not certain. Germline assignment: CDR1 LGHNA and CDR2 YNFKEQ. The CDR3 is 14 amino acids. The V end lost 0 bases, the J end lost 5 bases, and 8 bases lay between the germline ends.

This chain joins TRBV4-2 and TRBJ1-2; 9 positions agree with TRBD1. Germline lookup yields CDR1 LGHNA and CDR2 YNFKEQ. CDR3 length: 15 residues. Losses at the gene ends were 0 bases for V and 4 bases for J; bases not matched to a gene: 3. Written as DNA, the CDR3 is TGTGCCAGCAGCCAAGAGGGGGGACAGGGCTATGGCTACACCTTC. It translates to CASSQEGGQGYGYTF.

The rearrangement joins TRBV4-2 to TRBJ2-2; 9 nucleotides agree with TRBD1. After removal of 0 bases from V and 6 bases from J, the junction contained 8 bases not matched to a gene. Germline V gives CDR1 LGHNA, CDR2 YNFKEQ. The CDR3 sequence is 17 residues long. CDR3: CASSQDLGTGTAGELFF. Written as DNA, the CDR3 is TGTGCCAGCAGCCAAGATTTGGGGACAGGGACGGCCGGGGAGCTGTTTTTT.

The chain uses TRBV9 and TRBJ2-1; 8 positions agree with TRBD2. J lost 8 bases, V lost 0 bases, and 19 bases had no gene match. This CDR3 spans 19 amino acids. Germline lookup yields CDR1 SGDLS and CDR2 YYNGEE. The CDR3 region is CASSVERRSGGRPDHEQFF. Here the CDR3 DNA reads TGTGCCAGCAGCGTAGAGAGGAGAAGCGGGGGCCGCCCGGACCATGAGCAGTTCTTC.

The chain is built from TRBV10-3 and TRBJ2-3, with unresolved D. With 8 bases removed from V and 2 bases from J, the gap between germline ends came to 8 bases. The V gene's germline CDR1 is ENHRY and CDR2 SYGVKD. The CDR3 length is 12 residues. The CDR3 region has the DNA TGTGCCATCGGTAGTAACACAGATACGCAGTATTTT. Amino acid sequence: CAIGSNTDTQYF.

The chain recombines TRBV6-5 with TRBJ2-7; D perhaps matches TRBD1 (5 bases). This CDR3 contains 14 residues. Trimming took off 6 bases at V and 3 bases at J, with 15 bases between the two ends. The germline gives CDR1 MNHEY, CDR2 SVGAGI. The CDR3 region has the DNA TGTGCCAGCAGAACCAGCCAGGGAAACTACGAGCAGTACTTC. Translation: CASRTSQGNYEQYF.

This chain joins TRBV5-1 and TRBJ1-2, with 10 bases fitting TRBD1. CDR3 length: 14 amino acids. V gave up 4 bases and J gave up 7 bases; unmatched junction bases: 7. Germline V CDR1 and CDR2: SGHRS, YFSETQ. The CDR3 sequence: CASSLDRGQGGYTF. The CDR3 bases are TGCGCCAGCAGCCTTGACAGGGGGCAGGGTGGCTACACCTTC. The entire variable domain, with the rest obtained from reference TRBV5-1 and TRBJ1-2, is as follows: KAGVTQTPRYLIKTRGQQVTLSCSPISGHRSVSWYQQTPGQGLQFLFEYFSETQRNKGNFPGRFSGRQFSNSRSEMNVSTLELGDSALYLCASSLDRGQGGYTFGSGTRLTVV.

The V gene is TRBV5-4, the J gene TRBJ1-1, with D possibly being TRBD1 (6 bases). The CDR3 runs 15 residues. The V gene lost 4 bases and the J gene lost 1 base, with 14 bases spanning the gap. Germline V gene sequence: CDR1 SGHNT, CDR2 YYREEE (reference sequence). The CDR3 sequence is CASSLGQTGNTEAFF. CDR3 DNA sequence: TGTGCCAGCAGCCTGGGGCAGACAGGGAACACTGAAGCTTTCTTT. Together with reference TRBV5-4 and TRBJ1-1, the CDR3 gives the full variable domain: ETGVTQSPTHLIKTRGQQVTLRCSSQSGHNTVSWYQQALGQGPQFIFQYYREEENGRGNFPPRFSGLQFPNYSSELNVNALELDDSALYLCASSLGQTGNTEAFFGQGTRLTVV.

The chain is built from TRBV15 and TRBJ2-7; 7 bases agree with TRBD2. Per the germline V gene, CDR1 is LNHNV and CDR2 is YYDKDF (reference sequence). The ends lost 1 base at V and 2 bases at J; junction bases unmatched: 8. The length of the CDR3 is 16 residues. CDR3 bases: TGTGCCACCAGCAGAGTAGGTATAGCGGGCCCCTACGAGCAGTACTTC. It is translated as CATSRVGIAGPYEQYF.

This clone turned up a few times. The chain joins TRBV5-6 to TRBJ1-5, with unresolved D. The ends were cut back, 0 bases at V and 6 bases at J, with 10 bases in the middle. The germline V gene has CDR1 SGHDT and CDR2 YYEEEE. This CDR3 spans 14 amino acids. The CDR3 spells CASSLGRVGQPQHF. In nucleotides, the CDR3 is TGTGCCAGCAGCTTGGGGAGGGTCGGTCAGCCCCAGCATTTT.

The V gene is TRBV6-1, the J gene TRBJ1-5, with a possible D match to TRBD1 (5 bases). V was cut by 4 bases and J by 7 bases, with 14 bases left in between. The CDR3 has 14 amino acids. The germline CDR1 and CDR2 sequences are MNHNS and SASEGT. CDR3 amino acids: CASSVETGRQPQHF. The CDR3 coding sequence is TGTGCCAGCAGTGTGGAAACAGGAAGACAGCCCCAGCATTTT.

This chain links TRBV2 with TRBJ2-3; possibly TRBD2 for D (6 bases). The V and J ends lost 6 bases and 2 bases respectively, with 9 bases between them. The CDR3 sequence is 13 residues long. Germline CDR1 and CDR2: SNHLY and FYNNEI. CDR3 nucleotide sequence: TGTGCCAGCAGGGGCGGGGCCACAGATACGCAGTATTTT. Translated: CASRGGATDTQYF. Together with reference TRBV2 and TRBJ2-3, the CDR3 gives the full variable domain: EPEVTQTPSHQVTQMGQEVILRCVPISNHLYFYWYRQILGQKVEFLVSFYNNEISEKSEIFDDQFSVERPDGSNFTLKIRSTKLEDSAMYFCASRGGATDTQYFGPGTRLTVL.

The genes are TRBV4-3 and TRBJ2-5, with 7 positions matching TRBD2. J gave up 4 bases and V 1 base, and 9 bases lay outside the gene matches. The CDR3 spans 16 residues. Germline CDR1 is LGHNA and CDR2 is YSLEER. In DNA, the CDR3 is TGCGCCAGCAGCCAAGGGGCTTCCAGGGAGGGAGAGACCCAGTACTTC. Translating it yields CASSQGASREGETQYF.

This clone was detected once. The chain links TRBV30 to TRBJ2-1, with D perhaps TRBD1 (6 bases). Germline V gene data show CDR1 as GTSNPN and CDR2 as SVGIG (reference sequence). V lost 5 bases and J lost 10, with 12 bases in between. This CDR3 comprises 11 residues. CDR3 loop: CAWVTGTEQFF. The DNA for the CDR3 is TGTGCCTGGGTTACCGGGACAGAGCAGTTCTTC. Together with reference TRBV30 and TRBJ2-1, the CDR3 gives the full variable domain: SQTIHQWPATLVQPVGSPLSLECTVEGTSNPNLYWYRQAAGRGLQLLFYSVGIGQISSEVPQNLSASRPQDRQFILSSKKLLLSDSGFYLCAWVTGTEQFFGPGTRLTVL.